This entry is about one T cell receptor (beta chain). In the source study's methods: Amplification from reference gene primers served as the basis for estimated nucleated cell counts. The assay was immunoSEQ multiplex PCR, and TCRdb's table has in-frame clones only and misses some. V, J and clone size are those of that table, while D and trimming were read from the DNA. The data contain tens of thousands of clones, roughly 85% of them singletons. This sample is drawn from a study of blood T cell repertoires in COVID-19. For the study at large: Sites in the United States, Italy and Spain provided acute and convalescent COVID-19 samples. PBMCs, B-cell-depleted T cells, or T cells were the source of the cDNA or gDNA that made up the material.

Input material: peripheral blood. This TCR came from an older woman with acute or convalescent COVID-19.

The CDR3 region has the DNA TGCGCCAGCAGCTTGCAAAAGGGCGGGGGTGGCTACACCTTC. Its translation: CASSLQKGGGGYTF. The V call is TRBV5-1, the J call TRBJ1-2; D perhaps matches TRBD1 (5 bases). The CDR3 is made up of 14 amino acids. Germline CDR1 and CDR2: SGHRS and YFSETQ. V was trimmed by 1 base and J by 7 bases, leaving 14 bases between them.